The rows below give T cell receptor beta chains drawn from one sample of a study of cytomegalovirus exposure and HLA in healthy donors. Profiled with immunoSEQ multiplex PCR; TCRdb holds only in-frame clones, not every one. The sample consists of a few hundred thousand clones, 80% to 95% of them appearing once. The sequenced sample was PBMCs. These TCRs come from a woman between 18 and 29 years old in good health and CMV-seronegative. Both conserved end residues are part of each CDR3. The D gene is left open where the match is weak. A row's size may be missing; if present it is once, few, many or a size class.

CASSLAARRPNSKQFF	TGTGCCAGCAGCTTAGCGGCACGGAGGCCTAACTCTAAGCAGTTCTTC	TRBV11-1	NA	TRBJ2-1	NA	16
CASSPTGTTNEKLFF	TGTGCCAGTAGTCCTACCGGGACAACAAATGAAAAACTGTTTTTT	TRBV19	NA	TRBJ1-4	once	15
CASSLESGPYNEQFF	TGTGCCAGCAGCTTGGAGAGCGGGCCCTACAATGAGCAGTTCTTC	TRBV5-4	NA	TRBJ2-1	NA	15
CASISGTGSTGELFF	TGTGCCAGCATCTCTGGGACAGGGTCCACCGGGGAGCTGTTTTTT	TRBV6-5	TRBD1	TRBJ2-2	NA	15
CASSERFGGRGVTNEKLFF	TGTGCCAGCAGTGAAAGGTTCGGAGGGAGGGGTGTAACTAATGAAAAACTGTTTTTT	TRBV2	NA	TRBJ1-4	NA	19
CASSHLRAGNNYGYTF	TGCGCCAGCAGCCACCTCAGGGCAGGTAATAACTATGGCTACACCTTC	TRBV4-1	NA	TRBJ1-2	NA	16
CASSLCPYSSNYGYTF	TGTGCCAGCAGTTTATGTCCCTACAGCTCTAACTATGGCTACACCTTC	TRBV28	NA	TRBJ1-2	NA	16
CASRNEGTSNEQFF	TGTGCCAGCAGAAACGAGGGGACTTCCAATGAGCAGTTCTTC	TRBV11-2	NA	TRBJ2-1	once	14
CAWKVGQGINQPQHF	TGTGCCTGGAAGGTGGGACAGGGCATCAATCAGCCCCAGCATTTT	TRBV30	TRBD1	TRBJ1-5	NA	15
CASSSPATQGLFEQYF	TGTGCCAGCAGTTCTCCCGCGACACAGGGGTTATTCGAGCAGTACTTC	TRBV28	TRBD1	TRBJ2-7	NA	16
CASSRDRGSTEAFF	TGTGCTAGCAGCCGGGACAGGGGCAGCACTGAAGCTTTCTTT	TRBV7-7	TRBD1	TRBJ1-1	NA	14
CASSDSLYGYTF	TGTGCCAGCAGTGACAGCCTCTATGGCTACACCTTC	TRBV6-5	NA	TRBJ1-2	few	12
CASSLFSGGNTEAFF	TGCGCCAGCAGCCTATTCTCAGGGGGCAACACTGAAGCTTTCTTT	TRBV5-1	TRBD1	TRBJ1-1	NA	15
CASSSRDLSYEQYF	TGTGCCAGCAGTTCCCGGGACTTGTCCTACGAGCAGTACTTC	TRBV6-6	NA	TRBJ2-7	NA	14
CASSFSGRAPDTQYF	TGTGCCAGCAGCTTTAGCGGGAGGGCCCCAGATACGCAGTATTTT	TRBV7-2	TRBD2	TRBJ2-3	NA	15